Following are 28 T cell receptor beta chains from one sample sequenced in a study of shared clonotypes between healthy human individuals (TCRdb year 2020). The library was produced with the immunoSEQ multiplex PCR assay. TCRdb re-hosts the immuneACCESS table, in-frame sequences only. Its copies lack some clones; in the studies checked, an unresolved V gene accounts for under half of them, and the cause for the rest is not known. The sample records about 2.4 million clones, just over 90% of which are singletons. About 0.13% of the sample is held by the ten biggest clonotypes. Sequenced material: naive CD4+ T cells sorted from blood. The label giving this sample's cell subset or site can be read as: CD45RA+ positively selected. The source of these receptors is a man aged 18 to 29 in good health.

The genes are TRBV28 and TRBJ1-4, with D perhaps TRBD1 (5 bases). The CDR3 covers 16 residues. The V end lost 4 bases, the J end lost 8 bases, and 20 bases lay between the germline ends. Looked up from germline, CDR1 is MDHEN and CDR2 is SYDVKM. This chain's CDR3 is CASSSAGGSSEEKLFF. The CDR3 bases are TGTGCCAGCAGTTCCGCGGGGGGGTCTTCAGAGGAAAAACTGTTTTTT. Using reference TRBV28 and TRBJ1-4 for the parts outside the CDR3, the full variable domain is DVKVTQSSRYLVKRTGEKVFLECVQDMDHENMFWYRQDPGLGLRLIYFSYDVKMKEKGDIPEGYSVSREKKERFSLILESASTNQTSMYLCASSSAGGSSEEKLFFGSGTQLSVL.

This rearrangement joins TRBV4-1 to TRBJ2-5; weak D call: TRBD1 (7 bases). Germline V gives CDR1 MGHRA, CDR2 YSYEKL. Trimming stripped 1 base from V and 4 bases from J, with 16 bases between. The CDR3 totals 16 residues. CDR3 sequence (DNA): TGCGCCAGCAGCCAAGTTGCGGTCAGGGGGGCAGAGACCCAGTACTTC. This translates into CASSQVAVRGAETQYF.

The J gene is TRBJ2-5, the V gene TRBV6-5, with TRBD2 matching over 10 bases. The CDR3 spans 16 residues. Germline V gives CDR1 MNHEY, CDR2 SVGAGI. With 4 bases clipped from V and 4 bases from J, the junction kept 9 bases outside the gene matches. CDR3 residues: CASSFSSGGAAETQYF. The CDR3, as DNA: TGTGCCAGCAGTTTCTCCAGCGGGGGGGCCGCAGAGACCCAGTACTTC.

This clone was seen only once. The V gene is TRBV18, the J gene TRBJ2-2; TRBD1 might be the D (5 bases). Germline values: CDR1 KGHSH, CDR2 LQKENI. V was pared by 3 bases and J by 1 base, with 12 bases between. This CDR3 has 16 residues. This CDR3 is CASSPSHTGNTGELFF. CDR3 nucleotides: TGTGCCAGCTCACCGTCCCATACAGGGAACACCGGGGAGCTGTTTTTT.

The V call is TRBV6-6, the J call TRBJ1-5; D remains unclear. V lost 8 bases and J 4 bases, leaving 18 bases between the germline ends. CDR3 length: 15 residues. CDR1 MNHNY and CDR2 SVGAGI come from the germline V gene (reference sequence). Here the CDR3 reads CASSKDGIPNQPQHF. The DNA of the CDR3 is TGTGCCAGCTCAAAGGACGGAATTCCTAATCAGCCCCAGCATTTT.

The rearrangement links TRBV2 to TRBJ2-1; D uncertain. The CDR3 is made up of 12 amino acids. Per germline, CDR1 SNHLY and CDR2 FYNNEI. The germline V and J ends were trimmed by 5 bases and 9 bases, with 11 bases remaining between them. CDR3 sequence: CASSIVYGEQFF. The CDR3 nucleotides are TGTGCCAGCAGTATCGTATACGGTGAGCAGTTCTTC. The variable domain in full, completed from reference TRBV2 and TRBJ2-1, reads EPEVTQTPSHQVTQMGQEVILRCVPISNHLYFYWYRQILGQKVEFLVSFYNNEISEKSEIFDDQFSVERPDGSNFTLKIRSTKLEDSAMYFCASSIVYGEQFFGPGTRLTVL.

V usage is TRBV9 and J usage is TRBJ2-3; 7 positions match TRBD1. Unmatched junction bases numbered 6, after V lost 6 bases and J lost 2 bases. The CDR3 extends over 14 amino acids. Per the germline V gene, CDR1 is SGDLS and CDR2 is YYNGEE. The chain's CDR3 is CASTWDSNTDTQYF. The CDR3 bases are TGTGCCAGCACCTGGGACAGCAACACAGATACGCAGTATTTT. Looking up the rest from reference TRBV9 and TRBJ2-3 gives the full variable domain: DSGVTQTPKHLITATGQRVTLRCSPRSGDLSVYWYQQSLDQGLQFLIQYYNGEERAKGNILERFSAQQFPDLHSELNLSSLELGDSALYFCASTWDSNTDTQYFGPGTRLTVL.

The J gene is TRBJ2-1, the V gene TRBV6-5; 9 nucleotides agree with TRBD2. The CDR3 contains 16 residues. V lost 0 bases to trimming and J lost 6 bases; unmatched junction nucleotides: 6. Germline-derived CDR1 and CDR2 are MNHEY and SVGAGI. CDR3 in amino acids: CASSYSAGGVSNEQFF. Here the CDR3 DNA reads TGTGCCAGCAGTTACTCCGCGGGAGGGGTCTCCAATGAGCAGTTCTTC.

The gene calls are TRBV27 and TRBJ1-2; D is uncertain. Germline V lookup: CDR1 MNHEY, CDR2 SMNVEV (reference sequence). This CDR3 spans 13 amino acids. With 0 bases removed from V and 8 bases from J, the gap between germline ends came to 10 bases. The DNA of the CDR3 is TGTGCCAGCAGTTTATCGGCGGCGGGAGGCTACACCTTC. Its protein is CASSLSAAGGYTF.

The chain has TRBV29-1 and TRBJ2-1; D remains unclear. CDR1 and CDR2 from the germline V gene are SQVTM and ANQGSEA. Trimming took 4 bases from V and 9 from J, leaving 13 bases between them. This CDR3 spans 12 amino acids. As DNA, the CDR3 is TGCAGCGTTGTTTCGTTACAGCTTGAGCAGTTCTTC. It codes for CSVVSLQLEQFF.

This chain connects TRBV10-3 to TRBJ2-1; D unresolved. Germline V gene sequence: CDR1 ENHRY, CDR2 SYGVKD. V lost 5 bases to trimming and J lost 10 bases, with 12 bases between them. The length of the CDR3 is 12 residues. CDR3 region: CAISRGLSEQFF. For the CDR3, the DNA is TGTGCCATCAGTCGAGGTCTCAGCGAGCAGTTCTTC.

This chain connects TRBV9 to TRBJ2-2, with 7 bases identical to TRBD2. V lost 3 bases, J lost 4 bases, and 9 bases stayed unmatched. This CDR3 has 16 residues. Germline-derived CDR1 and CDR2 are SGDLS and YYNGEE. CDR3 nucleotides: TGTGCCAGCAGCGCGCGCGGGGGATCTGGCACCGGGGAGCTGTTTTTT. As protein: CASSARGGSGTGELFF. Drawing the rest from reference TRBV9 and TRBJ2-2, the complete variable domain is DSGVTQTPKHLITATGQRVTLRCSPRSGDLSVYWYQQSLDQGLQFLIQYYNGEERAKGNILERFSAQQFPDLHSELNLSSLELGDSALYFCASSARGGSGTGELFFGEGSRLTVL.

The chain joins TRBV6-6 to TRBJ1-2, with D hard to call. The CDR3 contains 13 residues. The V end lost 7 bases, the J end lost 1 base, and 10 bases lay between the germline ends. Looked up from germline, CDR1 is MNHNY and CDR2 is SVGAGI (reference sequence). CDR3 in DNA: TGTGCCAGCACCCCGGACTTTAACTATGGCTACACCTTC. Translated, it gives CASTPDFNYGYTF.

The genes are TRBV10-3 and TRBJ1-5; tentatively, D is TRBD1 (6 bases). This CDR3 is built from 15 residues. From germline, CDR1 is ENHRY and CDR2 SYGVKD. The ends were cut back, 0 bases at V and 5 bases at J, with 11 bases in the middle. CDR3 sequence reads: CAISESRQADQPQHF. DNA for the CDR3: TGTGCCATCAGTGAGTCAAGACAGGCAGATCAGCCCCAGCATTTT.

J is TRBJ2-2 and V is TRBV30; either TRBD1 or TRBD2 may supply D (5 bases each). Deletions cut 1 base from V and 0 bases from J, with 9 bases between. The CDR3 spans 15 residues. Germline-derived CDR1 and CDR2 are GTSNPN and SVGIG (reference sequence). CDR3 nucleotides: TGTGCCTGGAGTGGGCAGGGACCGAACACCGGGGAGCTGTTTTTT. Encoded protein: CAWSGQGPNTGELFF.

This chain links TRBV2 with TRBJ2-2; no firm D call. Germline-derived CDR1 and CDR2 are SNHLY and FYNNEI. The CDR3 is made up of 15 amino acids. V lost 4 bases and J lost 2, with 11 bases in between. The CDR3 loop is CASSGAGRNTGELFF. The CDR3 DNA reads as TGTGCCAGCAGTGGGGCCGGACGCAACACCGGGGAGCTGTTTTTT.

The CDR3: CASNTAGGEETQYF. The CDR3, as DNA: TGTGCCAGCAATACAGCGGGGGGCGAGGAGACCCAGTACTTC. The chain is built from TRBV6-1 and TRBJ2-5; TRBD2 aligns across 9 bases. V was pared by 7 bases and J by 5 bases, with 8 bases of the junction left unmatched. The CDR3 covers 14 residues. Germline CDR1 MNHNS, CDR2 SASEGT.

The CDR3 DNA is TGTGCCAGCAGCTTGGGGGGACAGGGTTTTTACAATGAGCAGTTCTTC. Amino acid sequence: CASSLGGQGFYNEQFF. The chain employs TRBV5-4 and TRBJ2-1, with 9 bases aligning to TRBD1. This CDR3 has 16 residues. After removal of 0 bases from V and 4 bases from J, the junction contained 5 bases not matched to a gene. Looked up from germline, CDR1 is SGHNT and CDR2 is YYREEE (reference sequence).

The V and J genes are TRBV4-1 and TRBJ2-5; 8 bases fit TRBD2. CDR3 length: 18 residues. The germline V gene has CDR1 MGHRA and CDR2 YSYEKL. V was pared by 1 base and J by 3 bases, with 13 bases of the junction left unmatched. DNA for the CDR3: TGCGCCAGCAGCCAAGCGACGTTACTAGCGGAGAATGAAGAGACCCAGTACTTC. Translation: CASSQATLLAENEETQYF.

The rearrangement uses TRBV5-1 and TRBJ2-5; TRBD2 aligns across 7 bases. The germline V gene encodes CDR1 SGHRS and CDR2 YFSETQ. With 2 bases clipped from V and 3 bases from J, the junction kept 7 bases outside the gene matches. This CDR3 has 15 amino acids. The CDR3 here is CASSLAGWGEETQYF. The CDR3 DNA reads TGCGCCAGCAGCTTAGCGGGATGGGGAGAAGAGACCCAGTACTTC.

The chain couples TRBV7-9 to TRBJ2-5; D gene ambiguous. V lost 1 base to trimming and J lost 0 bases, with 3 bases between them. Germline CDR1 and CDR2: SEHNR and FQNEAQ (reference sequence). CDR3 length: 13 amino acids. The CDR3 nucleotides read TGTGCCAGCAGCTTAGATAACCAAGAGACCCAGTACTTC. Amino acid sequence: CASSLDNQETQYF.

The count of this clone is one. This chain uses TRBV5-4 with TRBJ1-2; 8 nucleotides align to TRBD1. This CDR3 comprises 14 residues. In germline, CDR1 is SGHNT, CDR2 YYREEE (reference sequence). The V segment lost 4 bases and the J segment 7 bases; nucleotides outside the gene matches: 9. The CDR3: CASSPETGVGGYTF. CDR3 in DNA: TGTGCCAGCAGCCCAGAGACAGGGGTAGGTGGCTACACCTTC.

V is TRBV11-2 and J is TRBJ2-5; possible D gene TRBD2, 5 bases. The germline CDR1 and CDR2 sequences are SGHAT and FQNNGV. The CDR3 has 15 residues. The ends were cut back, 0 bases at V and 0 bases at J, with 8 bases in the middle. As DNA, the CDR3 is TGTGCCAGCAGCTTAGACTCCGGGAACCAAGAGACCCAGTACTTC. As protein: CASSLDSGNQETQYF.

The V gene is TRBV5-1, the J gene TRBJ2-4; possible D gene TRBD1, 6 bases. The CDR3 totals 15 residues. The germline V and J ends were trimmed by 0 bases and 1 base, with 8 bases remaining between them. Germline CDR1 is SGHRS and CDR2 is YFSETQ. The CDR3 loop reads CASSLGDRAKNIQYF. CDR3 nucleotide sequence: TGCGCCAGCAGCTTGGGTGACAGGGCCAAAAACATTCAGTACTTC. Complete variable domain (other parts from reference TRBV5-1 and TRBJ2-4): KAGVTQTPRYLIKTRGQQVTLSCSPISGHRSVSWYQQTPGQGLQFLFEYFSETQRNKGNFPGRFSGRQFSNSRSEMNVSTLELGDSALYLCASSLGDRAKNIQYFGAGTRLSVL.

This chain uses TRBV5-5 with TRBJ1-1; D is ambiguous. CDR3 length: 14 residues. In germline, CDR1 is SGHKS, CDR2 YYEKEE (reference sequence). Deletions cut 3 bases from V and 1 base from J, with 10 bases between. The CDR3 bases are TGTGCCAGCAGCTGGACGGAGGGGAACACTGAAGCTTTCTTT. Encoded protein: CASSWTEGNTEAFF. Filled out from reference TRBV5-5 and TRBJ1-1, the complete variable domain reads DAGVTQSPTHLIKTRGQQVTLRCSPISGHKSVSWYQQVLGQGPQFIFQYYEKEERGRGNFPDRFSARQFPNYSSELNVNALLLGDSALYLCASSWTEGNTEAFFGQGTRLTVV.

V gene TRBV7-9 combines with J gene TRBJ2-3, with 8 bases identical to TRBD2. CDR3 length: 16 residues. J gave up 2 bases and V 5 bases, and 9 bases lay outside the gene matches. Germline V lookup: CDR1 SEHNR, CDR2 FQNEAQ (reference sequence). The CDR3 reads CASSTRTSSHTDTQYF. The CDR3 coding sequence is TGTGCCAGCAGCACCCGGACTAGCAGCCACACAGATACGCAGTATTTT.

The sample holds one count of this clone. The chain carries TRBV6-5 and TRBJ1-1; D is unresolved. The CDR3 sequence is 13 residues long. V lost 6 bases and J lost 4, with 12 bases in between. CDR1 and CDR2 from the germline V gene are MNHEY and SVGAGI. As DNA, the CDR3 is TGTGCCAGCAGCCCGCTTGGAGTCACTGAAGCTTTCTTT. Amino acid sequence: CASSPLGVTEAFF.

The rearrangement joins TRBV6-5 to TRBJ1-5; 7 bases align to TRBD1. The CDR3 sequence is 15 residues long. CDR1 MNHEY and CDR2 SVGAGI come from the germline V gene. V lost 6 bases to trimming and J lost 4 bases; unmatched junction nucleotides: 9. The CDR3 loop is CASRRGEGANQPQHF. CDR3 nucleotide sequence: TGTGCCAGCAGGAGGGGGGAGGGGGCGAATCAGCCCCAGCATTTT.